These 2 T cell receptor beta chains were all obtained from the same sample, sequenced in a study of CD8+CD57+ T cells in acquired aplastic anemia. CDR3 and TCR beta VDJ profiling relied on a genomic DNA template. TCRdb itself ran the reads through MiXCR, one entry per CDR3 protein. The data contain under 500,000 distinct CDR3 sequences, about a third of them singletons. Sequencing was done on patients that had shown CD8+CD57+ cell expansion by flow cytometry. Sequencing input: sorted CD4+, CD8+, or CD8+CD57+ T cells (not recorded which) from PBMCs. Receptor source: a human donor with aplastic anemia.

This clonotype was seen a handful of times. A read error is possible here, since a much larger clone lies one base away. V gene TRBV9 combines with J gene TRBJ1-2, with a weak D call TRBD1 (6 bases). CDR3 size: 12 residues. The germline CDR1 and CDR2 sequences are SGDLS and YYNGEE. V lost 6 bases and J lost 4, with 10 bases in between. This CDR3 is CASNEQGYGYTF. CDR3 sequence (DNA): TGTGCCAGCAACGAACAGGGCTATGGCTACACCTTC.

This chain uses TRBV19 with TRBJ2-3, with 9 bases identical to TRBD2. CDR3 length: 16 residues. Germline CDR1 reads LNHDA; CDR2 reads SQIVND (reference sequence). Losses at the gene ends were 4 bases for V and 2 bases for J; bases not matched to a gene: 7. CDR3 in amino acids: CASSTSGGYNTDTQYF. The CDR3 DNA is TGTGCCAGTAGTACGAGCGGGGGGTACAACACAGATACGCAGTATTTT.